Sequencing of this TCR beta chain was carried out in a study of T-cell memory formation after mild COVID-19. Regarding the study as a whole: The appearance of some responding clones in pre-infection memory suggested that cross-reactive memory joined. Confirmation was lacking for SARS-CoV-2 specificity of second-wave clones that peaked on day 37. Clones that contracted from day 15 to 85 were balanced CD4/CD8, while later expanders leaned CD4+.

Worth noting for this clonotype: Its specificity is not known.

V shed 4 bases and J 2 bases; nucleotides not matched to a gene: 3. The CDR3 spans 15 residues. Germline values: CDR1 SGHRS, CDR2 YFSETQ. MiXCR, applied by TCRdb to the 5' RACE reads, yields one record per CDR3 protein. The sample holds 200,000 to 300,000 distinct CDR3 sequences, around 15% seen once. The chain recombines TRBV5-1 with TRBJ2-1, with 10 bases matching TRBD1. The sequence derives from a man between 18 and 35 years old who had mild COVID-19 (a few samples of this study predate the infection). Cell type and time point are not known. The specimen was PBMCs or a T cell subset sorted from them (not recorded which). The chain's CDR3 is CASSRGTGAYNEQFF. As DNA, the CDR3 is TGCGCCAGCAGCCGCGGGACAGGGGCCTACAATGAGCAGTTCTTC.